Presented here are 19 T cell receptor beta chains from one specimen sequenced in a study of blood T cell repertoires in COVID-19 (dated by TCRdb to 2020 to 2022). Library preparation was by the immunoSEQ multiplex PCR assay. TCRdb provides this immuneACCESS table in a form limited to in-frame rearrangements. Some clones are lacking; in checked studies, under half of them reflect an unresolved V gene, and why the rest are absent is not known. The sample includes around 97,000 clones, with approximately 84% observed a single time. Clones ranked in the top ten supply 6.2% of the sample. Sequencing was performed on peripheral blood. Receptors originate from a human donor in a cohort sampled during active COVID-19.

This clone showed up just once. The chain joins TRBV28 to TRBJ2-6; the D gene is possibly TRBD2 (5 bases). The germline V gene encodes CDR1 MDHEN and CDR2 SYDVKM. The V end was cut by 6 bases, the J end by 4 bases, with 10 bases between. The CDR3 extends over 14 amino acids. The DNA of the CDR3 is TGTGCCAGCAGCTCGACGGGAGGGGCCAACGTCCTGACTTTC. Translation: CASSSTGGANVLTF.

The CDR3 region has the DNA TGTGCCAGCAGCCCCCGGGGGGGAAGAGGGACCGGGGAGCTGTTTTTT. Its translation is CASSPRGGRGTGELFF. The chain is built from TRBV7-3 and TRBJ2-2; 8 bases match TRBD2. The CDR3 consists of 16 residues. In germline, CDR1 is SGHTA, CDR2 FQGTGA. Trimming cost V 5 bases and J 5 bases; bases outside gene matches: 10.

Here the CDR3 reads CASSVSGTGNSEAFF. In nucleotides, the CDR3 is TGTGCCAGCAGTGTGTCCGGGACAGGGAATTCGGAAGCTTTCTTT. The gene calls are TRBV2 and TRBJ1-1, with 9 bases fitting TRBD1. Per germline, CDR1 SNHLY and CDR2 FYNNEI. This CDR3 has 15 residues. The junction had 11 bases not matched to a gene; V was cut back by 4 bases and J by 8 bases.

The rearrangement links TRBV6-6 to TRBJ1-2; possible D gene TRBD1, 6 bases. V was trimmed by 1 base and J by 3 bases, leaving 9 bases between them. CDR1 and CDR2 from the germline V gene are MNHNY and SVGAGI (reference sequence). The CDR3 contains 14 residues. The CDR3 protein is CASSYWQGHYGYTF. The CDR3 DNA is TGTGCCAGCAGTTACTGGCAGGGGCACTATGGCTACACCTTC.

The chain has TRBV19 and TRBJ2-2; possibly TRBD1 for D (7 bases). This CDR3 is 21 amino acids long. The germline gives CDR1 LNHDA, CDR2 SQIVND (reference sequence). Trimming took off 8 bases at V and 9 bases at J, with 40 bases between the two ends. The CDR3 coding sequence is TGTGCCAGTCAACCCAACGGTCGGGGACAGATGGACTATGGGCCTTTACGGGAGCTGTTTTTT. Translation: CASQPNGRGQMDYGPLRELFF.

V usage is TRBV5-1 and J usage is TRBJ2-5; 7 bases map to TRBD1. From germline, CDR1 is SGHRS and CDR2 YFSETQ. The CDR3 has 13 residues. With V trimmed by 4 bases and J by 1 base, 1 base remained unmatched. The DNA for the CDR3 is TGCGCCAGCAGCGGGGACAGCCAAGAGACCCAGTACTTC. It yields the protein CASSGDSQETQYF.

The CDR3 loop reads CASSVDSPSSYNEQFF. CDR3 nucleotide sequence: TGTGCCAGCAGTGTGGACAGCCCCAGCTCCTACAATGAGCAGTTCTTC. This chain connects TRBV6-1 to TRBJ2-1; tentative D call: TRBD1 (6 bases). The V gene lost 4 bases and the J gene lost 0 bases, with 13 bases spanning the gap. Germline assignment: CDR1 MNHNS and CDR2 SASEGT. The CDR3 loop spans 16 amino acids.

The V and J genes are TRBV28 and TRBJ2-1, with D unclear. V lost 5 bases and J 0 bases, leaving 8 bases between the germline ends. Germline loops: CDR1 MDHEN, CDR2 SYDVKM. The CDR3 covers 14 residues. DNA of the CDR3: TGTGCCAGCAGTGCGGCGGCCTCCTACAATGAGCAGTTCTTC. It specifies CASSAAASYNEQFF.

The J gene is TRBJ2-1, the V gene TRBV7-2; 8 nucleotides line up with TRBD2. Germline V lookup: CDR1 SGHTA, CDR2 FQGNSA. CDR3 length: 18 amino acids. Losses at the gene ends were 2 bases for V and 5 bases for J; bases not matched to a gene: 14. The CDR3 loop reads CASSLLPRGGRRDNEQFF. The CDR3 bases are TGTGCCAGCAGCTTACTTCCCCGGGGGGGGCGCCGAGACAATGAGCAGTTCTTC.

The sample holds a few counts of this clone. The chain couples TRBV5-1 to TRBJ2-3; 11 bases agree with TRBD2. With V trimmed by 2 bases and J by 0 bases, 2 bases remained unmatched. Germline loops: CDR1 SGHRS, CDR2 YFSETQ. The CDR3 is 16 residues long. CDR3 amino acids: CASSFTSGSSTDTQYF. The CDR3 DNA follows: TGCGCCAGCAGCTTTACTAGCGGGAGTAGCACAGATACGCAGTATTTT.

This clone has ten or more counts. The chain has TRBV28 and TRBJ1-5; 7 bases are a match to TRBD1. The germline V gene encodes CDR1 MDHEN and CDR2 SYDVKM. J was trimmed by 2 bases and V by 1 base; bases with no gene match: 2. The CDR3 loop spans 15 amino acids. The CDR3 bases are TGTGCCAGCAGTTTATATACAGGGGGCAATCAGCCCCAGCATTTT. It is translated as CASSLYTGGNQPQHF.

The rearrangement uses TRBV28 and TRBJ1-5, with a tentative D call TRBD1 (5 bases). Germline V gene data show CDR1 as MDHEN and CDR2 as SYDVKM. This CDR3 spans 13 amino acids. The ends were cut back, 4 bases at V and 5 bases at J, with 9 bases in the middle. Here the CDR3 reads CASSSGSHQPQHF. DNA of the CDR3: TGTGCCAGCAGTTCAGGGTCCCATCAGCCCCAGCATTTT.

The chain recombines TRBV5-5 with TRBJ1-1; D unclear. V was shortened by 2 bases and J by 3 bases, with 11 bases between the two germline ends. Germline values: CDR1 SGHKS, CDR2 YYEKEE (reference sequence). The CDR3 has 14 amino acids. In nucleotides, the CDR3 is TGTGCCAGCAGCTTAGTTACGAGGGACACTGAAGCTTTCTTT. Translated: CASSLVTRDTEAFF.

The chain carries TRBV3-1 (or the pseudogene TRBV3-2) and TRBJ1-5; D is uncertain. There are 13 residues in the CDR3. Germline CDR1 reads LGHDT; CDR2 reads YNNKEL (reference sequence). V was cut by 6 bases and J by 6 bases, with 12 bases left in between. The CDR3 DNA sequence: TGTGCCAGCAGTTTTCAGTTTGGTCAGCCCCAGCATTTT. Translation: CASSFQFGQPQHF.

V gene TRBV19 combines with J gene TRBJ2-7, with 11 positions matching TRBD1. The CDR3 loop spans 16 amino acids. The trim removed 4 bases at V and 13 bases at J, leaving 18 bases unmatched. In germline, CDR1 is LNHDA, CDR2 SQIVND (reference sequence). CDR3 bases: TGTGCCAGTAGTACTGGACAGGGGGCGATGGAGAGCCGGCTCTACTTC. This encodes CASSTGQGAMESRLYF.

The CDR3 DNA sequence: TGCGCCAGCAGCGAGCGACTAGCGACTAGCACAGATACGCAGTATTTT. It translates to CASSERLATSTDTQYF. The chain uses TRBV4-1 and TRBJ2-3, with 8 nucleotides matching TRBD2. This CDR3 has 16 amino acids. CDR1 and CDR2 (germline): MGHRA, YSYEKL. The trim removed 5 bases at V and 0 bases at J, leaving 7 bases unmatched.

This sequence joins TRBV11-2 and TRBJ2-3; TRBD2 agrees at 14 bases. Germline assignment: CDR1 SGHAT and CDR2 FQNNGV. The CDR3 spans 18 residues. V shed 6 bases and J 4 bases; nucleotides not matched to a gene: 12. The CDR3 region has the DNA TGTGCCAGCAGACAACCGGGACTAGCGGGAGTTATTTCAGATACGCAGTATTTT. This encodes CASRQPGLAGVISDTQYF.

The genes are TRBV9 and TRBJ1-2, with 10 bases identical to TRBD1. Per germline, CDR1 SGDLS and CDR2 YYNGEE. The CDR3 contains 15 residues. The trim removed 4 bases at V and 4 bases at J, leaving 7 bases unmatched. The CDR3 bases are TGTGCCAGCAGCCCAATGGACAGGGGGTTCTATGGCTACACCTTC. This codes for CASSPMDRGFYGYTF.

The V and J genes are TRBV5-6 and TRBJ2-3; maybe TRBD1 (6 bases). The V gene's germline CDR1 is SGHDT and CDR2 YYEEEE. The CDR3 contains 16 residues. V was cut by 2 bases and J by 3 bases, with 16 bases left in between. The CDR3 loop is CASSLGGRVRTDTQYF. In DNA form, the CDR3 reads TGTGCCAGCAGCTTAGGGGGAAGGGTCCGTACAGATACGCAGTATTTT.